Here is one TCR beta chain with its context. Antigen: not known. This sample was taken from a study of memory CD4+ T cells and cytomegalovirus serostatus. Overall study results and limits: The CMV-associated TCR signature appears largely within the CD4+ memory repertoire. A US-trained random forest predicted CMV serostatus with median AUC around 0.91.

J lost 2 bases, V lost 3 bases, and 6 bases had no gene match. The CDR3 has 16 amino acids. CDR1 MNHNS and CDR2 SASEGT come from the germline V gene. The sort gate was single viable CD3+CD4+CD8-CD45RO+ cells for memory CD4+ T cells. CMV serostatus came from serum IgG against pp150, pp28, p38, p52. CD4+ T cells were isolated by positive magnetic selection. Produced via immunoSEQ multiplex PCR; TCRdb's table is partial and in-frame only. The table records over 60,000 clones, around four fifths of them present only once. The V gene is TRBV6-1, the J gene TRBJ1-2; 10 nucleotides line up with TRBD1. Material for sequencing was memory CD4+ T cells from blood. The origin of this receptor is an adult in good health and CMV-seronegative. DNA of the CDR3: TGTGCCAGCAGTGACAAACCGGGACAGGGGAACTATGGCTACACCTTC. Translation: CASSDKPGQGNYGYTF.